The 31 T cell receptor beta chains listed next were all sequenced from one sample in a study of CD8 T cells in Susac syndrome. A quantity of roughly 0.5 to 1 ug RNA underwent reverse transcription using random hexamers. In TCRdb, the immunoSEQ multiplex PCR reads were re-called with MiXCR into one record per CDR3 protein. The table records about 130,000 distinct CDR3 sequences, around 94% of them present only once. The specimen sequenced was CD4+ T cells from PBMCs. These TCRs come from a human donor with multiple sclerosis.

CDR3: CASSPKTDTTDTQYF. The CDR3, as DNA: TGTGCCAGCAGCCCGAAGACAGACACCACAGATACGCAGTATTTT. The J gene is TRBJ2-3, the V gene TRBV5-4, with a weak D call TRBD1 (5 bases). V lost 4 bases and J lost 2, with 14 bases in between. The CDR3 totals 15 residues. Germline V gives CDR1 SGHNT, CDR2 YYREEE (reference sequence).

The genes are TRBV30 and TRBJ1-1; 9 nucleotides match TRBD1. Trimming cost V 3 bases and J 11 bases; bases outside gene matches: 10. CDR3 length equals 13 residues. From germline, CDR1 is GTSNPN and CDR2 SVGIG (reference sequence). Written as DNA, the CDR3 is TGTGCCTGGAGCCGGGACAGGGCGGTTTGGGCTTTCTTT. It encodes CAWSRDRAVWAFF.

The genes are TRBV9 and TRBJ2-2; D not resolved. There are 15 residues in the CDR3. Trimming took 4 bases from V and 0 from J, leaving 10 bases between them. Germline CDR1 reads SGDLS; CDR2 reads YYNGEE. CDR3 bases: TGTGCCAGCAGCACGCGAGACACGAACACCGGGGAGCTGTTTTTT. Protein sequence: CASSTRDTNTGELFF.

The gene calls are TRBV12-3 or TRBV12-4 and TRBJ1-5; D is unresolved. The V end was cut by 3 bases, the J end by 6 bases, with 9 bases between. The CDR3 sequence is 13 residues long. CDR3 protein: CASSLRVIQPQHF. CDR3 DNA: TGTGCCAGCAGTTTGAGAGTTATTCAGCCCCAGCATTTT.

The chain uses TRBV27 and TRBJ1-2; D is ambiguous. Trimming cost V 3 bases and J 6 bases, with 11 bases left between them. CDR3 length equals 13 residues. Germline V gene data show CDR1 as MNHEY and CDR2 as SMNVEV (reference sequence). The CDR3 DNA reads TGTGCCAGCAGTTTGAGGCCAGCCCATGGCTACACCTTC. Its translation: CASSLRPAHGYTF.

This chain joins TRBV5-6 and TRBJ1-5; D gene unclear. V lost 2 bases and J lost 7, with 7 bases in between. The length of the CDR3 is 12 residues. CDR1 and CDR2 from the germline V gene are SGHDT and YYEEEE. The DNA for the CDR3 is TGTGCCAGCAGCTTCTCAACCCAGCCCCAGCATTTT. Translating gives CASSFSTQPQHF. Full variable domain (rest looked up from reference TRBV5-6 and TRBJ1-5): DAGVTQSPTHLIKTRGQQVTLRCSPKSGHDTVSWYQQALGQGPQFIFQYYEEEERQRGNFPDRFSGHQFPNYSSELNVNALLLGDSALYLCASSFSTQPQHFGDGTRLSIL.

This clonotype was observed a single time. The V call is TRBV2, the J call TRBJ2-7; weak D call: TRBD2 (5 bases). V lost 3 bases to trimming and J lost 2 bases, with 17 bases between them. Germline V gene lookup returns CDR1 SNHLY and CDR2 FYNNEI. CDR3 length equals 16 residues. The CDR3 here is CASSDRRGRAPYEQYF. Written as DNA, the CDR3 is TGTGCCAGCAGTGATCGTAGAGGGCGGGCTCCCTACGAGCAGTACTTC.

V usage is TRBV5-6 and J usage is TRBJ1-1; tentatively, D is TRBD1 (5 bases). Trimming cost V 4 bases and J 5 bases, with 12 bases left between them. Germline V lookup: CDR1 SGHDT, CDR2 YYEEEE. The CDR3 sequence is 13 residues long. For the CDR3, the DNA is TGTGCCAGCAGCCGGGACGGTGGGACTGAAGCTTTCTTT. Protein: CASSRDGGTEAFF.

This sequence joins TRBV20-1 and TRBJ2-7; D may match TRBD1 or TRBD2 (5 bases each). The CDR3 totals 12 residues. Germline CDR1 DFQATT, CDR2 SNEGSKA (reference sequence). The V end lost 6 bases, the J end lost 6 bases, and 15 bases lay between the germline ends. The CDR3 coding sequence is TGCAGTGCATTGGACGGGGCTGGCGAGCAGTACTTC. Its translation: CSALDGAGEQYF.

The CDR3 spells CASSPVTSGSSEQFF. The CDR3 nucleotides read TGTGCCAGCAGTCCCGTTACTAGCGGGAGCAGCGAGCAGTTCTTC. V is TRBV3-1 and J is TRBJ2-1; 11 bases fit TRBD2. This CDR3 region has 15 residues. The V gene's germline CDR1 is LGHDT and CDR2 YNNKEL (reference sequence). V was pared by 6 bases and J by 10 bases, with 11 bases of the junction left unmatched.

This clonotype was recorded once. This CDR3 reads CASRSGPQGREQYF. CDR3 in DNA: TGTGCCAGCAGGTCTGGACCTCAGGGGAGGGAGCAGTACTTC. This sequence joins TRBV28 and TRBJ2-7; possibly TRBD1 or TRBD2 for D (6 bases each). The CDR3 has 14 amino acids. Germline-derived CDR1 and CDR2 are MDHEN and SYDVKM. V gave up 6 bases and J gave up 7 bases, with 19 bases separating them.

The V and J genes are TRBV3-1 and TRBJ1-4; D gene ambiguous. CDR1 is LGHDT and CDR2 is YNNKEL in the germline V gene (reference sequence). The V end was cut by 3 bases, the J end by 8 bases, with 13 bases between. The CDR3 runs to 14 residues. The CDR3 protein is CASSHSGKREKLFF. The DNA of the CDR3 is TGTGCCAGCAGCCACTCGGGGAAAAGGGAAAAACTGTTTTTT.

The chain recombines TRBV6-2 or TRBV6-3 with TRBJ1-6; no firm D call. Trimming shortened V by 6 bases and J by 6 bases, and 18 bases separated the two germline ends. The length of the CDR3 is 16 residues. Germline assignment: CDR1 MNHEY and CDR2 SVGEGT. The CDR3: CASRLGIGAGNSPLHF. CDR3 in DNA: TGTGCCAGCAGACTAGGGATCGGCGCCGGTAATTCACCCCTCCACTTT.

J is TRBJ1-3 and V is TRBV30; D not resolved. V was cut by 0 bases and J by 6 bases, with 6 bases left in between. The CDR3 extends over 12 amino acids. The germline V gene encodes CDR1 GTSNPN and CDR2 SVGIG (reference sequence). The CDR3 region is CAWSVGSNTIYF. CDR3 nucleotide sequence: TGTGCCTGGAGTGTTGGCTCAAACACCATATATTTT.

This chain joins TRBV20-1 and TRBJ2-1; 9 positions match TRBD2. The CDR3 extends over 19 amino acids. V lost 3 bases, J lost 2 bases, and 17 bases stayed unmatched. Germline V gene sequence: CDR1 DFQATT, CDR2 SNEGSKA (reference sequence). CDR3 DNA: TGCAGTGCTAGCCCCTATGAGACTAGCGGACAACGAGCCTACAATGAGCAGTTCTTC. It is translated as CSASPYETSGQRAYNEQFF.

Here the CDR3 reads CASSLMGGAKGFGELFF. As DNA, the CDR3 is TGTGCCAGCAGCTTAATGGGGGGCGCGAAAGGCTTCGGGGAGCTGTTTTTT. V usage is TRBV7-2 and J usage is TRBJ2-2; D is possibly TRBD1 or TRBD2 (6 bases each). CDR1 and CDR2 from the germline V gene are SGHTA and FQGNSA. Trimming pared 2 bases from V and 7 bases from J, leaving 20 bases between. This CDR3 comprises 17 residues.

The chain employs TRBV27 and TRBJ2-7; perhaps TRBD2 as D (6 bases). The germline V and J ends were trimmed by 2 bases and 6 bases, with 17 bases remaining between them. This CDR3 comprises 15 residues. Germline V gene sequence: CDR1 MNHEY, CDR2 SMNVEV (reference sequence). The CDR3 DNA reads as TGTGCCAGCAGTTTAAATAGGGGACTGGGCGGCGAGCAGTACTTC. It translates to CASSLNRGLGGEQYF.

In its sample, this clonotype was seen once. V gene TRBV7-8 combines with J gene TRBJ1-1, with 8 bases that match TRBD1. The germline gives CDR1 SGHVS, CDR2 FQNEAQ. The CDR3 runs to 18 residues. V lost 7 bases to trimming and J lost 4 bases; unmatched junction nucleotides: 20. This chain's CDR3 is CASILSSAGAGGFTEAFF. CDR3 sequence (DNA): TGTGCCAGCATCCTTTCTTCCGCAGGGGCAGGGGGCTTCACTGAAGCTTTCTTT.

This clonotype appeared a single time. No conserved phenylalanine or tryptophan ends this CDR3, so it is likely a read error. The chain links TRBV7-2 to TRBJ2-7; D remains unclear. Trimming left V 5 bases short and J 3 bases short, with 11 bases between. Per germline, CDR1 SGHTA and CDR2 FQGNSA. This CDR3 has 13 residues. The CDR3 region is CASSLGFGYEQYL. CDR3 nucleotide sequence: TGTGCCAGCAGCCTAGGCTTCGGCTACGAGCAGTACCTC.

This chain uses TRBV19 with TRBJ1-5; D ambiguous. Germline V gene sequence: CDR1 LNHDA, CDR2 SQIVND (reference sequence). V was pared by 5 bases and J by 7 bases, with 9 bases between. This CDR3 contains 12 residues. Written as DNA, the CDR3 is TGTGCCAGTAGTGTGGGGTTGCAGCCCCAGCATTTT. Translation gives CASSVGLQPQHF.

Here the CDR3 DNA reads TGTGCCAGCAGCGCCAGCTCTGGAAACACCATATATTTT. This translates into CASSASSGNTIYF. The J gene is TRBJ1-3, the V gene TRBV7-2; D is unclear. The V and J ends lost 5 bases and 0 bases respectively, with 5 bases between them. The V gene's germline CDR1 is SGHTA and CDR2 FQGNSA. The CDR3 covers 13 residues.

The chain has TRBV20-1 and TRBJ1-1, with D perhaps matching TRBD1 (6 bases). V lost 5 bases and J lost 1, with 11 bases in between. CDR3 size: 13 residues. Germline V gives CDR1 DFQATT, CDR2 SNEGSKA (reference sequence). CDR3: CSAGQSGNTEAFF. The CDR3 DNA is TGCAGTGCTGGACAGTCTGGGAACACTGAAGCTTTCTTT.

This chain joins TRBV19 and TRBJ2-5; unclear D gene. Trimming shortened V by 7 bases and J by 5 bases, and 20 bases separated the two germline ends. CDR3 length equals 15 residues. Germline V CDR1 and CDR2: LNHDA, SQIVND (reference sequence). The CDR3 sequence is CASTLQPGLGETQYF. The CDR3 DNA follows: TGTGCCAGTACCTTACAACCAGGTCTAGGGGAGACCCAGTACTTC.

The chain employs TRBV5-1 and TRBJ2-1, with 8 bases lining up with TRBD1. Germline values: CDR1 SGHRS, CDR2 YFSETQ. This CDR3 is 14 amino acids long. With V trimmed by 2 bases and J by 3 bases, 1 base remained unmatched. CDR3 DNA sequence: TGCGCCAGCAGCTTACAGGGGGACTACAATGAGCAGTTCTTC. Protein: CASSLQGDYNEQFF.

The chain uses TRBV5-1 and TRBJ2-7; D not certain. Trimming cost V 0 bases and J 2 bases, with 9 bases left between them. Germline loops: CDR1 SGHRS, CDR2 YFSETQ. The CDR3 runs 14 residues. The chain's CDR3 is CASSLAHPPYEQYF. In DNA form, the CDR3 reads TGCGCCAGCAGCTTGGCACATCCCCCCTACGAGCAGTACTTC.

The chain has TRBV6-5 and TRBJ2-1; unclear D gene. Germline values: CDR1 MNHEY, CDR2 SVGAGI. V was pared by 5 bases and J by 7 bases, with 9 bases between. This CDR3 region has 12 residues. The CDR3 spells CASSSPWNEQFF. In nucleotides, the CDR3 is TGTGCCAGCAGTAGTCCCTGGAATGAGCAGTTCTTC.

This clonotype occurred once. The V call is TRBV27, the J call TRBJ1-2; a weak D match, TRBD1 (6 bases). This CDR3 comprises 15 residues. CDR1 and CDR2 (germline): MNHEY, SMNVEV (reference sequence). Trimming shortened V by 3 bases and J by 0 bases, and 11 bases separated the two germline ends. The CDR3 protein is CASSFGGQANYGYTF. The CDR3, as DNA: TGTGCCAGCAGTTTCGGGGGGCAAGCTAACTATGGCTACACCTTC.

This clonotype has a handful of counts. This chain connects TRBV6-5 to TRBJ1-1; 7 positions match TRBD1. The V gene end was trimmed by 6 bases and the J gene end by 1 base; junction bases not matched to a gene: 5. This CDR3 is 14 amino acids long. Germline CDR1 reads MNHEY; CDR2 reads SVGAGI. The CDR3 sequence is CASSPDRANTEAFF. CDR3 coding DNA: TGTGCCAGCAGCCCCGACAGGGCGAACACTGAAGCTTTCTTT.

This clonotype was detected only a few times. This chain joins TRBV6-5 and TRBJ1-1, with D perhaps TRBD1 (5 bases). Trimming cost V 5 bases and J 2 bases, with 12 bases left between them. This CDR3 region has 14 residues. Germline CDR1 reads MNHEY; CDR2 reads SVGAGI. As DNA, the CDR3 is TGTGCCAGCAGTCAGACGGGACCTAACACTGAAGCTTTCTTT. It specifies CASSQTGPNTEAFF.

CDR3 coding DNA: TGTGCTAGTGGTTTGGAAAGGGGCTCTGGGGCCAACGTCCTGACTTTC. This sequence encodes CASGLERGSGANVLTF. The V gene is TRBV12-5, the J gene TRBJ2-6, with a possible D match to TRBD1 (5 bases). Trimming removed 1 base at V and 0 bases at J, with 7 bases between. The CDR3 loop spans 16 amino acids. Germline-derived CDR1 and CDR2 are LGHNT and FRNRAP.

The chain has TRBV12-3 or TRBV12-4 and TRBJ2-5; D is uncertain. The CDR3 runs 12 residues. V shed 5 bases and J shed 5 bases, with 9 bases lying between them. The CDR3 here is CASSPLPETQYF. Written as DNA, the CDR3 is TGTGCCAGCAGTCCCCTACCGGAGACCCAGTACTTC.